This T cell receptor beta chain was sequenced in a study of shared clonotypes between healthy human individuals. About the study: Each donor's CD8 memory used one plate, CD8 naive two, each CD4 subset three.

Notes on the study in general: Memory subsets had estimated richness that was generally smaller than that of naive subsets.

Deletions cut 9 bases from V and 5 bases from J, with 15 bases between. CDR1 is SGHNT and CDR2 is YYREEE in the germline V gene (reference sequence). This CDR3 is 13 amino acids long. The genomic DNA of each subset was split evenly across several immunoSEQ plates. TCRdb keeps only in-frame clones here, not all; method: immunoSEQ multiplex PCR. The table has a few hundred thousand clones, over 50% seen once; the top ten hold over 8.5%. To note about this clone: Its specificity is unknown.

The specimen was memory CD4+ T cells sorted from blood. Subset indicated: CD45RA-negative fraction. This clonotype originated in a young man in good health. The chain combines TRBV5-4 with TRBJ2-1, with TRBD2 as a possible D gene (6 bases). The CDR3 spells CANGDWSNNEQFF. Written as DNA, the CDR3 is TGTGCCAACGGGGACTGGAGCAACAATGAGCAGTTCTTC.